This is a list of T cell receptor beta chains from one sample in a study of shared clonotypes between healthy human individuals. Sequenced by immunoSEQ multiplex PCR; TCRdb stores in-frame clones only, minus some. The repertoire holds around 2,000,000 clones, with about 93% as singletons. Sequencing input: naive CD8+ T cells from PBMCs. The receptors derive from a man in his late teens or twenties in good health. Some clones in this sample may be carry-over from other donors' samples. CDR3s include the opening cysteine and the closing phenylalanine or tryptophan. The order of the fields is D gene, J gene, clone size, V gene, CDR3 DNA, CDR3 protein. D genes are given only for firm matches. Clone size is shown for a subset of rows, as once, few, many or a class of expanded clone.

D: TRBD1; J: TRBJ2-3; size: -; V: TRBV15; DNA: TGTGCCACCAGCAGAGCAGACAGGGCCACAGATACGCAGTATTTT; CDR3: CATSRADRATDTQYF
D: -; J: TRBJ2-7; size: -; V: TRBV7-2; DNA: TGTGCCAGCAGTCAGGAGGGGCGGGCAGCCTACGAGCAGTACTTC; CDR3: CASSQEGRAAYEQYF
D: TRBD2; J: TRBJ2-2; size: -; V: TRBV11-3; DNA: TGTGCCAGCAGCTCGCGGGAGGATGGGCCCGGGGAGCTGTTTTTT; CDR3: CASSSREDGPGELFF
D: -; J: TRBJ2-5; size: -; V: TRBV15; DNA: TGTGCCACCAGTCCGATAGCCATCCAAGAGACCCAGTACTTC; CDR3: CATSPIAIQETQYF
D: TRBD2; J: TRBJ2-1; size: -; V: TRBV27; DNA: TGTGCCAGCAGTCCGGGACTAGCTTCCTACAATGAGCAGTTCTTC; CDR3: CASSPGLASYNEQFF
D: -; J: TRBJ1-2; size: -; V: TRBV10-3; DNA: TGTGCCATCAGTGAAGGGACCGTACATAACTATGGCTACACCTTC; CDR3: CAISEGTVHNYGYTF
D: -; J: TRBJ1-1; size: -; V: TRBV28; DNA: TGTGCCAGCAGCTCACAGGAACTCTATATGAACACTGAAGCTTTCTTT; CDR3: CASSSQELYMNTEAFF
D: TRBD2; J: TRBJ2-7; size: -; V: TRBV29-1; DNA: TGCAGCGCCGCCGGGACTAGCGGGAGCATTGGCGTCGAGCAGTACTTC; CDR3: CSAAGTSGSIGVEQYF
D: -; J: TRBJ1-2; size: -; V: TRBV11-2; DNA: TGTGCCAGCAGCGTGGATCAGGGTCACTATGGCTACACCTTC; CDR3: CASSVDQGHYGYTF
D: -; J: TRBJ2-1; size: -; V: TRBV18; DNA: TGTGCCAGCTCCACTCGAGGGACCGGATACAATGAGCAGTTCTTC; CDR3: CASSTRGTGYNEQFF
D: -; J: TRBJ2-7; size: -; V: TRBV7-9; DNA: TGTGCCAGCAGTCGACTAGGCGCGTACGAGCAGTACTTC; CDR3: CASSRLGAYEQYF
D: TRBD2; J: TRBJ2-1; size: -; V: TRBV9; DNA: TGTGCCAGCAGCATAGCTTCTGGACTAGCCAATGAGCAGTTCTTC; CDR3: CASSIASGLANEQFF
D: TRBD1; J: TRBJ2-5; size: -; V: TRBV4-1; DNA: TGCGCCAGCAGCCAGCCCTTGGACAGGGGGTCGTGGGAGACCCAGTACTTC; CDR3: CASSQPLDRGSWETQYF
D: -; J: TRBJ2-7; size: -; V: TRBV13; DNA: TGTGCCAGCAGCTTGGAACAGAGTTCCTACGAGCAGTACTTC; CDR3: CASSLEQSSYEQYF
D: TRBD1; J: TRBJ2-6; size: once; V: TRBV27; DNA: TGTGCCAGCAGTGCCACAGGGGCCCTCTCTGGGGCCAACGTCCTGACTTTC; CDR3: CASSATGALSGANVLTF
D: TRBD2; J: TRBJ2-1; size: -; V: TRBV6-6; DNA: TGTGCCAGCAGTCAGACTACTAGCGGAGTTTACAATGAGCAGTTCTTC; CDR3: CASSQTTSGVYNEQFF
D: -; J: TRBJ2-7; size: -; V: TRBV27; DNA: TGTGCCAGCAGTTTTGTGCAAGGGAACGAGCAGTACTTC; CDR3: CASSFVQGNEQYF
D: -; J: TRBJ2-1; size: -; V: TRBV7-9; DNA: TGTGCCAGCAGACGGGGGAATGAGCAGTTCTTC; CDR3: CASRRGNEQFF
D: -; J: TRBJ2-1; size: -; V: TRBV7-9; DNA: TGTGCCAGCAGCTTTGAGGCTTCCTTGTACAATGAGCAGTTCTTC; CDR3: CASSFEASLYNEQFF
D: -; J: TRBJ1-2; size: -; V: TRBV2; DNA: TGTGCCAGCAGCTCTGGGGTCGGGGCAGACTATGGCTACACCTTC; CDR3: CASSSGVGADYGYTF
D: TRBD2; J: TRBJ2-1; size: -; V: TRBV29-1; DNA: TGCAGCGGGTCACTAGCGGGAGTCGCCTACAATGAGCAGTTCTTC; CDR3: CSGSLAGVAYNEQFF
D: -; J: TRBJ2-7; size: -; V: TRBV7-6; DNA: TGTGCCAGCAGCTCAGGAGCCCTCGCCCCCGGCGAGCAGTACTTC; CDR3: CASSSGALAPGEQYF
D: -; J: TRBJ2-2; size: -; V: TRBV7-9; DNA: TGTGCCAGCAGCCCCTCGGTCGGGAGCACCGGGGAGCTGTTTTTT; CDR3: CASSPSVGSTGELFF
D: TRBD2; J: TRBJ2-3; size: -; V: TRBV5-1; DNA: TGCGCCAGCAGCTCTTCTATAGCGGGACAAAACACAGATACGCAGTATTTT; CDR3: CASSSSIAGQNTDTQYF
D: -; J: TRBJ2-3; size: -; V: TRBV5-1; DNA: TGCGCCAGCAGCCCGACCCCGTCAGATACGCAGTATTTT; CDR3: CASSPTPSDTQYF
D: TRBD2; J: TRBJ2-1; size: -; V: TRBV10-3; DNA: TGTGCCATCAGTCCTAGCGGGGATCACAATGAGCAGTTCTTC; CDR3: CAISPSGDHNEQFF
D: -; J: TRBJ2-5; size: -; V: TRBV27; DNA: TGTGCCAGCAGTCCTCTTCAAGAGACCCAGTACTTC; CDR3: CASSPLQETQYF
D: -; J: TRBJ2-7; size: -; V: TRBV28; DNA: TGTGCCAGCAGTACGCCTGGCACATACTACGAGCAGTACTTC; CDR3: CASSTPGTYYEQYF
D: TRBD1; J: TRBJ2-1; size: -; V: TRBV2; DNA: TGTGCCAGCACTCTTCGGGACAGGGGAATCTTAGATAAGCAGTTCTTC; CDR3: CASTLRDRGILDKQFF
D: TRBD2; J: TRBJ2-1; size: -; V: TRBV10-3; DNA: TGTGCCACCTCTAAGGGGGCGGGAGGGCCTACAGATGAGCAGTTCTTC; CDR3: CATSKGAGGPTDEQFF
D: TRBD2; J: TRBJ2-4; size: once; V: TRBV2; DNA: TGTGCCAGCAGTGTGGAACTAGCGGGAGGGTTGGCCAAAAACATTCAGTACTTC; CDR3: CASSVELAGGLAKNIQYF
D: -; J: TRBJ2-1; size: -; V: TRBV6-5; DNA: TGTGCCAGCAGGTCCCGGGACACCCCAGATGAGCAGTTCTTC; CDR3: CASRSRDTPDEQFF
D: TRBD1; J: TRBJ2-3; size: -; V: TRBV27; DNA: TGTGCCAGCACTCCGGGACAGGGCACAGATACGCAGTATTTT; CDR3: CASTPGQGTDTQYF
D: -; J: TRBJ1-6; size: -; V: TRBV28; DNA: TGTGCCAGCAGTTTACGGGTCCATAATTCACCCCTCCACTTT; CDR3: CASSLRVHNSPLHF
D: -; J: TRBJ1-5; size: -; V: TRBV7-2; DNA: TGTGCCAGCAGCTCTTTCGGGGGGGAAGGCAATCAGCCCCAGCATTTT; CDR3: CASSSFGGEGNQPQHF
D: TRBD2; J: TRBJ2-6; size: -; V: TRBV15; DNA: TGTGCCACCAGCAGAGACCAATTAATACTAGCGGGAGTAACTGGGGCCAACGTCCTGACTTTC; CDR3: CATSRDQLILAGVTGANVLTF
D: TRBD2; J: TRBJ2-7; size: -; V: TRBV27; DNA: TGTGCCAGCAGTTCCAGGAATAGCGGGATAGTGCAGACCGAGCAGTACTTC; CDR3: CASSSRNSGIVQTEQYF
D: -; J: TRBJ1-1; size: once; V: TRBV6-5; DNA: TGTGCCAGCAGAAGTCCCCTGGGGATTAACACTGAAGCTTTCTTT; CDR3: CASRSPLGINTEAFF
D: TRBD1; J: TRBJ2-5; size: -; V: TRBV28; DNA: TGTGCCAGCAGTACAGGGGCAGAGACCCAGTACTTC; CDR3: CASSTGAETQYF
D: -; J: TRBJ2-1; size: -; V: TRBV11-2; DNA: TGTGCCAGCAGCTCCACCCATGAGCAGTTCTTC; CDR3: CASSSTHEQFF
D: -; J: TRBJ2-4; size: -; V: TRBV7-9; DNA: TGTGCCAGCAGCTTCACGCCCGGGATCATAGCCAAAAACATTCAGTACTTC; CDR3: CASSFTPGIIAKNIQYF
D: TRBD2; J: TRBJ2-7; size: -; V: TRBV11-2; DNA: TGTGCCAGCACCAATGCGACTAGCCCCTACGAGCAGTACTTC; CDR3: CASTNATSPYEQYF
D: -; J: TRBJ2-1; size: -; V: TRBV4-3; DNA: TGCGCCAGCAGCCCCTCTAGGGGTAATGAGCAGTTCTTC; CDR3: CASSPSRGNEQFF
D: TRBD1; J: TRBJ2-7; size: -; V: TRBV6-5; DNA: TGTGCCAGCAGTTACTCCGGGACAGGGATTCGCGAGCAGTACTTC; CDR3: CASSYSGTGIREQYF
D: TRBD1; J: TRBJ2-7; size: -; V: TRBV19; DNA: TGTGCCAGTAGTGAAGGCAGGGGGCGTCTCGGATACGAGCAGTACTTC; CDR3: CASSEGRGRLGYEQYF
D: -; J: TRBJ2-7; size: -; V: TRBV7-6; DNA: TGTGCCAGCAGCTTAGGGGGGGTAGGATGGGTCCCCGAGCAGTACTTC; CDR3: CASSLGGVGWVPEQYF
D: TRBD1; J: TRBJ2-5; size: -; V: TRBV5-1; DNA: TGCGCCAGCAGCTGGGATCTGGACAGGGCGGGGGAGACCCAGTACTTC; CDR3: CASSWDLDRAGETQYF
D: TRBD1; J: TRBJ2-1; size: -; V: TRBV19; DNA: TGTGCCAGTAGCAGGACAGGGCCCATCAATGAGCAGTTCTTC; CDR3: CASSRTGPINEQFF
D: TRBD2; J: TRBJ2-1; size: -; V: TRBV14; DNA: TGTGCCAGCAGCCAACTAGCGGGTTACAATGAGCAGTTCTTC; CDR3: CASSQLAGYNEQFF
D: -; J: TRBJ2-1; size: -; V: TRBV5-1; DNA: TGCGCCAGCAGCTTGGTAGTGGCGGGGAGCTCCTACAATGAGCAGTTCTTC; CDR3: CASSLVVAGSSYNEQFF